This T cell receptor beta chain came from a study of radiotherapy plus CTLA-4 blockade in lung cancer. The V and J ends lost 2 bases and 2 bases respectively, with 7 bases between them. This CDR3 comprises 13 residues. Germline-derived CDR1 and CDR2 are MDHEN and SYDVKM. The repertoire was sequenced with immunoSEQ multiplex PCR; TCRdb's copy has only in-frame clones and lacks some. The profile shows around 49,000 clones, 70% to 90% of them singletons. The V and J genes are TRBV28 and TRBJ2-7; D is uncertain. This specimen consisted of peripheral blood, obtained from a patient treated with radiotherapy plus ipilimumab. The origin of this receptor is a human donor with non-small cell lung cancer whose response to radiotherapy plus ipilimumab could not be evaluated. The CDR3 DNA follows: TGTGCCAGCAGTTTAACGGTTGCCTACGAGCAGTACTTC. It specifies CASSLTVAYEQYF.